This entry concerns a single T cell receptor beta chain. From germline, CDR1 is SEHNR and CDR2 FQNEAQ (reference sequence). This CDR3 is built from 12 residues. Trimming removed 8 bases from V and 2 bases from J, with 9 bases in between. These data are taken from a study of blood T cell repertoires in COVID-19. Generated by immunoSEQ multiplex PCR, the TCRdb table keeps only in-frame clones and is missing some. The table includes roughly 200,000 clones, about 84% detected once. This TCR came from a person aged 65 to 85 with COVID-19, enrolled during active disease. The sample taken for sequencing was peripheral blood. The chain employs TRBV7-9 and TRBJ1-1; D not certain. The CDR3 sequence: CASLNFNTEAFF. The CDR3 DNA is TGTGCCAGCCTCAACTTCAACACTGAAGCTTTCTTT.